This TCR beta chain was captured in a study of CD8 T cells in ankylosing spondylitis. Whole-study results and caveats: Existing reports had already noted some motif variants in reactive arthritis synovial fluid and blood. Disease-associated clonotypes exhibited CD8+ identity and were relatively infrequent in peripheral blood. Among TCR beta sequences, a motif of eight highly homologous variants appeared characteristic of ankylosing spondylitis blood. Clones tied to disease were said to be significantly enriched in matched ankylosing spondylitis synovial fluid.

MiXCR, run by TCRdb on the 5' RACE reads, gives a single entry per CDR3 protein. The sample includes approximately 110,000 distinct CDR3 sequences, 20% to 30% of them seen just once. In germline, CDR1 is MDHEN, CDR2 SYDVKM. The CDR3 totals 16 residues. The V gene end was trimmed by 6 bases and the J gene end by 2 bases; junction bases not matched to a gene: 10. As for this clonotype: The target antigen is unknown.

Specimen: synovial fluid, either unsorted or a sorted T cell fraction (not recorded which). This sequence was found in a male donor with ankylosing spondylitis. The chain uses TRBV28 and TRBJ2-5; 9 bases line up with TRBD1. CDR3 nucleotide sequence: TGTGCCAGCAGAACCGGGACAGGGAAAAGACAAGAGACCCAGTACTTC. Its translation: CASRTGTGKRQETQYF. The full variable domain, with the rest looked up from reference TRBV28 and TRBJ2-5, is DVKVTQSSRYLVKRTGEKVFLECVQDMDHENMFWYRQDPGLGLRLIYFSYDVKMKEKGDIPEGYSVSREKKERFSLILESASTNQTSMYLCASRTGTGKRQETQYFGPGTRLLVL.